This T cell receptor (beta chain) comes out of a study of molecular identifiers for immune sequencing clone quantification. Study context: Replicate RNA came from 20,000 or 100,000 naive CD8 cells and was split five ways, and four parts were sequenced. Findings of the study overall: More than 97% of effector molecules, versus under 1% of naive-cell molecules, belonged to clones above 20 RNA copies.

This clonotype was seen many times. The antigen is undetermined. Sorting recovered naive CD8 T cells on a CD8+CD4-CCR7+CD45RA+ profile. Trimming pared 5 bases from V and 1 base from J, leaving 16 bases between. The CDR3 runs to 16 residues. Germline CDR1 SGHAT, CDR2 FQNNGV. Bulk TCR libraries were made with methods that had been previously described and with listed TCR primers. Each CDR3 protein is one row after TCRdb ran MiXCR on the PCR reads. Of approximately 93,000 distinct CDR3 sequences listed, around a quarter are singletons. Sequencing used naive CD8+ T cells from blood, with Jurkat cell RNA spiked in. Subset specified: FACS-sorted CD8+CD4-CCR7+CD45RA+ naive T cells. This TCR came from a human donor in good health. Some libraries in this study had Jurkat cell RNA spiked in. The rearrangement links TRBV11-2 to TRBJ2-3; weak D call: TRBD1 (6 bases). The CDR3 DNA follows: TGTGCCAGCAGCCCCACCCCAGGGGATGGCACAGATACGCAGTATTTT. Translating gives CASSPTPGDGTDTQYF.